The clone carrying this T cell receptor beta chain was counted once. Per germline, CDR1 SEHNR and CDR2 FQNEAQ (reference sequence). V dropped 0 bases and J dropped 9; count of bases not matched to a gene: 9. The CDR3 spans 16 residues. Two oligonucleotides, mixed equimolar, formed the beta constant-region primer covering TRBC1 and TRBC2. TCRdb fed the UMI-ligation and nested PCR reads into MiXCR, producing one record per CDR3 protein. The repertoire has 130,000 to 150,000 distinct CDR3 sequences, approximately 15% of them found once; the top ten carry about 0.14%. This entry comes from a study of naive and memory T cell subsets.

The V and J genes are TRBV7-9 and TRBJ2-1; 9 bases map to TRBD2. Input material: naive CD4+ T cells from blood. This clonotype originated in a human donor in good health. This chain's CDR3 is CASSLATSSGSGEQFF. In DNA form, the CDR3 reads TGTGCCAGCAGCTTAGCGACGAGTAGCGGGAGCGGTGAGCAGTTCTTC.